This T cell receptor (beta chain) emerged from a study of control samples from healthy donors and cancer patients. V was trimmed by 3 bases and J by 4 bases, leaving 13 bases between them. This CDR3 is 14 amino acids long. CDR1 is SGDLS, CDR2 YYNGEE, per germline. Profiled with immunoSEQ multiplex PCR; TCRdb holds only in-frame clones, not every one. The sample lists 35,000 to 50,000 clones, less than 95% occurring once. This sequence was found in a man in his 60s in good health. Source material: blood. The chain carries TRBV9 and TRBJ1-1; D remains ambiguous. CDR3 in amino acids: CASSAVQMPTEAFF. In DNA, the CDR3 is TGTGCCAGCAGCGCAGTACAGATGCCCACTGAAGCTTTCTTT.